Only one count was recorded for the clone carrying this TCR beta chain. The record originates from a study of blood T cell repertoires in COVID-19. Generated by immunoSEQ multiplex PCR, the TCRdb table keeps only in-frame clones and is missing some. The table shows 25,000 to 35,000 clones, with roughly 70% occurring only once. Trimming took 0 bases from V and 4 from J, leaving 2 bases between them. Germline V gene lookup returns CDR1 SGHRS and CDR2 YFSETQ. This CDR3 comprises 12 residues. This TCR derives from a boy younger than 10 with active or convalescent COVID-19. The chain joins TRBV5-1 to TRBJ2-1; D gene unclear. What was sequenced was peripheral blood. CDR3: CASSLAYNEQFF. The CDR3 coding sequence is TGCGCCAGCAGCTTGGCTTACAATGAGCAGTTCTTC. Full variable domain (remainder filled in from reference TRBV5-1 and TRBJ2-1): KAGVTQTPRYLIKTRGQQVTLSCSPISGHRSVSWYQQTPGQGLQFLFEYFSETQRNKGNFPGRFSGRQFSNSRSEMNVSTLELGDSALYLCASSLAYNEQFFGPGTRLTVL.